These 13 T cell receptor beta chains were all obtained from the same sample, sequenced in a study of shared clonotypes between healthy human individuals. TCRdb's table, derived via immunoSEQ multiplex PCR, lists solely in-frame clones and lacks some. The sample comprises about 1.1 million clones, around 82% of which are singletons, and under 0.8% rests with the top ten. Sequenced input: memory CD4+ T cells from PBMCs. Documented subset: CD45RA-negative fraction. These receptors all stem from a man between 18 and 29 years old in good health. Some clones in this sample may be carry-over from other donors' samples.

The chain is built from TRBV4-1 and TRBJ1-1; D gene ambiguous. The CDR3 consists of 15 residues. Germline CDR1 and CDR2: MGHRA and YSYEKL. V lost 2 bases and J 0 bases, leaving 10 bases between the germline ends. The CDR3 region is CASSQPWTVNTEAFF. For the CDR3, the DNA is TGCGCCAGCAGCCAACCATGGACGGTGAACACTGAAGCTTTCTTT.

The chain joins TRBV7-3 to TRBJ2-3; no clear D gene. The CDR3 length is 14 residues. Trimming shortened V by 5 bases and J by 3 bases, and 12 bases separated the two germline ends. CDR1 and CDR2 (germline): SGHTA, FQGTGA. CDR3: CASSPGRTTDTQYF. The CDR3 DNA reads as TGTGCCAGCAGCCCGGGTCGTACGACAGATACGCAGTATTTT.

The V and J genes are TRBV13 and TRBJ2-3; 9 bases line up with TRBD1. Germline CDR1 PRHDT, CDR2 FYEKMQ (reference sequence). There are 15 residues in the CDR3. With V trimmed by 3 bases and J by 2 bases, 3 bases remained unmatched. The CDR3 coding sequence is TGTGCCAGCAGCTTCGGGGACAGGGCCACAGATACGCAGTATTTT. This sequence encodes CASSFGDRATDTQYF. Full variable domain (missing parts from reference TRBV13 and TRBJ2-3): AAGVIQSPRHLIKEKRETATLKCYPIPRHDTVYWYQQGPGQDPQFLISFYEKMQSDKGSIPDRFSAQQFSDYHSELNMSSLELGDSALYFCASSFGDRATDTQYFGPGTRLTVL.

This chain joins TRBV6-6 and TRBJ1-3, with 8 bases that match TRBD1. Germline CDR1 MNHNY, CDR2 SVGAGI (reference sequence). J gave up 4 bases and V 2 bases, and 1 base lay outside the gene matches. This CDR3 has 14 residues. The CDR3 nucleotides read TGTGCCAGCAGTTACCCAGGGGGCGGAAACACCATATATTTT. It specifies CASSYPGGGNTIYF.

V and J are TRBV27 and TRBJ2-1; D gene uncertain. The V gene's germline CDR1 is MNHEY and CDR2 SMNVEV (reference sequence). Between the trimmed V and J ends, which lost 9 bases and 3 bases, there was a span of 9 bases. CDR3 length: 12 residues. CDR3 coding DNA: TGTGCCAGTGGGCATGACTACAATGAGCAGTTCTTC. This sequence encodes CASGHDYNEQFF.

For this clone: Other nucleotide sequences from this sample produce the same CDR3. The CDR3 DNA reads TGTGCCAGCTCACCGGGACTAGCGGGAGGCGGAGAGACCCAGTACTTC. It translates to CASSPGLAGGGETQYF. The rearrangement joins TRBV18 to TRBJ2-5, with 15 nucleotides matching TRBD2. The CDR3 totals 16 residues. Germline V lookup: CDR1 KGHSH, CDR2 LQKENI. V was clipped by 3 bases and J by 4 bases; unmatched bases: 3.

The rearrangement links TRBV5-1 to TRBJ1-1; D is unresolved. V lost 0 bases, J lost 2 bases, and 14 bases lay in between. The CDR3 consists of 16 residues. Germline V gives CDR1 SGHRS, CDR2 YFSETQ. CDR3 region: CASSLGPRGSNTEAFF. In nucleotides, the CDR3 is TGCGCCAGCAGCTTGGGGCCCAGAGGATCTAACACTGAAGCTTTCTTT.

In this sample, this clone turned up a few times. The chain recombines TRBV7-9 with TRBJ2-5; a possible D gene is TRBD1 (5 bases). With 4 bases removed from V and 1 base from J, the gap between germline ends came to 10 bases. Per germline, CDR1 SEHNR and CDR2 FQNEAQ (reference sequence). The CDR3 covers 14 residues. CDR3 nucleotides: TGTGCCAGCAGCTCCAGGGCCCTCCAAGAGACCCAGTACTTC. As protein: CASSSRALQETQYF.

The chain is built from TRBV27 and TRBJ2-7; TRBD2 matches 10 bases. The CDR3 totals 18 residues. V shed 3 bases and J 0 bases; nucleotides not matched to a gene: 11. Looked up from germline, CDR1 is MNHEY and CDR2 is SMNVEV (reference sequence). The CDR3 DNA reads as TGTGCCAGCAGTTTTAGCGGGAGGCTCTTACGCCGCTCCTACGAGCAGTACTTC. It yields the protein CASSFSGRLLRRSYEQYF.

The gene calls are TRBV5-6 and TRBJ1-2; weak D call: TRBD1 (6 bases). Trimming removed 6 bases at V and 2 bases at J, with 14 bases between. Germline V gene lookup returns CDR1 SGHDT and CDR2 YYEEEE. The CDR3 loop spans 14 amino acids. The CDR3 region is CASTLQGGNYGYTF. The CDR3 bases are TGTGCCAGCACCTTACAGGGAGGAAACTATGGCTACACCTTC.

The chain joins TRBV30 to TRBJ1-4; 8 bases match TRBD1. CDR3 length equals 14 residues. Trimming removed 4 bases from V and 5 bases from J; junction bases left unmatched: 6. Per the germline V gene, CDR1 is GTSNPN and CDR2 is SVGIG (reference sequence). The CDR3 bases are TGTGCCTGGAAGCCCCGGGACAGGAATGAAAAACTGTTTTTT. Translated: CAWKPRDRNEKLFF.

The chain recombines TRBV5-1 with TRBJ2-1; 10 nucleotides align to TRBD2. The CDR3 covers 15 residues. V dropped 0 bases and J dropped 10; count of bases not matched to a gene: 7. CDR1 and CDR2 (germline): SGHRS, YFSETQ. In nucleotides, the CDR3 is TGCGCCAGCAGCTTGGAGGTAGCGGGAGGAGAGGAGCAGTTCTTC. Protein: CASSLEVAGGEEQFF.

The chain uses TRBV10-3 and TRBJ1-4; the D is unclear. V was shortened by 3 bases and J by 3 bases, with 11 bases between the two germline ends. Germline V gene sequence: CDR1 ENHRY, CDR2 SYGVKD. CDR3 length: 15 amino acids. In DNA, the CDR3 is TGTGCCATCAGTGATAGAGTCGGGGCTAATGAAAAACTGTTTTTT. It is translated as CAISDRVGANEKLFF.